The rows below give T cell receptor beta chains drawn from one sample of a study of OX40 agonist ivuxolimab in advanced cancers. Some clones are missing from TCRdb's copy, which holds only in-frame ones; the method was immunoSEQ multiplex PCR. The repertoire holds some 60,000 clones, with around 88% as singletons. Sequencing used CD4+ or CD8+ T cells sorted from blood, obtained in a trial of the OX40 agonist ivuxolimab. The receptors here all came from an adult with an advanced solid tumor such as melanoma, head and neck, liver or kidney cancer. The CDR3 runs from the conserved cysteine through the conserved F or W. D genes are given only for firm matches. The size field is filled for only some rows; it gives once, few, many or a size class.

cdr3_length	j_call	clone_size	v_call	d_call	cdr3_aa	cdr3_nt
13	TRBJ1-4	.	TRBV28	.	CASSREGVEKLFF	TGTGCCAGCAGCCGGGAGGGGGTCGAAAAACTGTTTTTT
11	TRBJ2-5	.	TRBV29-1	.	CSVVRGETQYF	TGCAGCGTTGTGAGGGGAGAGACCCAGTACTTC
15	TRBJ2-6	.	TRBV2	.	CASSGPLSGANVLTF	TGTGCCAGCAGTGGACCGCTCTCTGGGGCCAACGTCCTGACTTTC
16	TRBJ2-5	.	TRBV5-1	TRBD2	CASSLIFSGSPETQYF	TGCGCCAGCAGCTTGATTTTCAGCGGGAGTCCGGAGACCCAGTACTTC
13	TRBJ1-2	.	TRBV6-1	.	CASSELRVHGYTF	TGTGCCAGCAGTGAACTCAGGGTGCATGGCTACACCTTC
15	TRBJ2-7	.	TRBV21-1	.	CASSKGRTETYEQYF	TGTGCCAGCAGCAAAGGTAGGACAGAGACCTACGAGCAGTACTTC
15	TRBJ2-2	.	TRBV7-9	.	CASSRDRSVTGELFF	TGTGCCAGCAGCAGGGACCGCTCGGTCACCGGGGAGCTGTTTTTT
13	TRBJ2-7	.	TRBV30	TRBD2	CAQRTSGTYEQYF	TGTGCCCAGAGGACTAGCGGTACTTACGAGCAGTACTTC
13	TRBJ2-7	.	TRBV11-1	.	CASSPGHSRYLYF	TGTGCCAGCAGCCCGGGACACTCAAGATATTTGTACTTC
12	TRBJ1-2	few	TRBV2	.	CASSMGVGGYTF	TGTGCCAGCAGCATGGGGGTGGGTGGCTACACCTTC
12	TRBJ1-1	few	TRBV29-1	.	CSVEQVGTEAFF	TGCAGCGTTGAACAGGTGGGGACTGAAGCTTTCTTT